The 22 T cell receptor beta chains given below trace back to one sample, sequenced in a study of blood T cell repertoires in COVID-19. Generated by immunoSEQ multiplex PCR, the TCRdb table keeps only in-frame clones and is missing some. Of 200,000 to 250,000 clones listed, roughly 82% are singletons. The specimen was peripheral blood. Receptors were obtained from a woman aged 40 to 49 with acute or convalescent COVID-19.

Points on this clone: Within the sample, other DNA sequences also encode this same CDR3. The CDR3 DNA follows: TGTGCCAGCTCTCCGGGACTAGCGGGAGCCGAGACCCAGTACTTC. Translating gives CASSPGLAGAETQYF. This chain links TRBV18 with TRBJ2-5; 14 bases match TRBD2. The germline gives CDR1 KGHSH, CDR2 LQKENI. The trim removed 6 bases at V and 5 bases at J, leaving 5 bases unmatched. This CDR3 region has 15 residues.

CDR3 sequence reads: CASSPGQMYSPLHF. The CDR3 nucleotides are TGTGCCAGCTCACCAGGACAGATGTATTCACCCCTCCACTTT. The chain combines TRBV18 with TRBJ1-6; D is perhaps TRBD1 (6 bases). Trimming shortened V by 2 bases and J by 8 bases, and 10 bases separated the two germline ends. Per germline, CDR1 KGHSH and CDR2 LQKENI. CDR3 length equals 14 residues.

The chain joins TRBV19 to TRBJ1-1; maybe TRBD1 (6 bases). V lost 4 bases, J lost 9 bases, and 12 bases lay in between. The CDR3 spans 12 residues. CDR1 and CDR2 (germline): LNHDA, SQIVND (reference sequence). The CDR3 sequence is CASSTMDSKAFF. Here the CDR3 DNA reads TGTGCCAGTAGTACCATGGACAGCAAAGCTTTCTTT.

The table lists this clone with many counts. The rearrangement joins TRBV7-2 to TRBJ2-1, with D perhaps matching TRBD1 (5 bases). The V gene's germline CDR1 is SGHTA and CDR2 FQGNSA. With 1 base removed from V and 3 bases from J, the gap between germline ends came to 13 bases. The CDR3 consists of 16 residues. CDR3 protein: CASSLGGQGNYNEQFF. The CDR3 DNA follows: TGTGCCAGCAGCTTAGGGGGCCAGGGCAACTACAATGAGCAGTTCTTC.

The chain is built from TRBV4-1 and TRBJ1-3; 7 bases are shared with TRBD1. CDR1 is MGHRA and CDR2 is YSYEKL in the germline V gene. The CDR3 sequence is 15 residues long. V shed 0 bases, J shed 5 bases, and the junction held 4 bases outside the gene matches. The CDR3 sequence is CASSQEGTDRNTIYF. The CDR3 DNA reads TGCGCCAGCAGCCAAGAAGGGACAGATAGAAACACCATATATTTT.

The CDR3 spells CSVDTGDQYEQYF. DNA of the CDR3: TGCAGCGTTGATACAGGGGACCAATACGAGCAGTACTTC. The chain is built from TRBV29-1 and TRBJ2-7; 7 bases are shared with TRBD1. V dropped 3 bases and J dropped 4; count of bases not matched to a gene: 6. Germline assignment: CDR1 SQVTM and CDR2 ANQGSEA. There are 13 residues in the CDR3.

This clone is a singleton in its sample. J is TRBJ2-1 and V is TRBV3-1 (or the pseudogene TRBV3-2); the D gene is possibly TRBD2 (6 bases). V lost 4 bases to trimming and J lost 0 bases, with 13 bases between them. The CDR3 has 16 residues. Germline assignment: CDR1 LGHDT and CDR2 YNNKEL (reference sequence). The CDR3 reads CASSLGGAGSYNEQFF. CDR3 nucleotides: TGTGCCAGCAGCCTTGGGGGAGCGGGCTCCTACAATGAGCAGTTCTTC.

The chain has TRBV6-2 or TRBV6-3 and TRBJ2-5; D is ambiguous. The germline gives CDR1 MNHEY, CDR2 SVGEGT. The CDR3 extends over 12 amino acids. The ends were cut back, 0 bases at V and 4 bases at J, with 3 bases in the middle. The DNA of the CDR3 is TGTGCCAGCAGTTACTCGAGAGAGACCCAGTACTTC. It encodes CASSYSRETQYF.

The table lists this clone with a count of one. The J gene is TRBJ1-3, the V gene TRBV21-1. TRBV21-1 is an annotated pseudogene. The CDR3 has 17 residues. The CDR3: CASSLLGQGGSGNTIYF. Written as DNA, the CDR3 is TGTGCCAGCAGCTTGTTGGGGCAGGGAGGTTCTGGAAACACCATATATTTT.

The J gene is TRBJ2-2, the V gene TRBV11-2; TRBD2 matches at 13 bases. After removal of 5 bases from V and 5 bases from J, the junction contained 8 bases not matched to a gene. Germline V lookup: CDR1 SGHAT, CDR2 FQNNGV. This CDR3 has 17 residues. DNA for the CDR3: TGTGCCAGCAGCCCAACTAGCGGGGGGGCGAGGACCGGGGAGCTGTTTTTT. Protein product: CASSPTSGGARTGELFF.

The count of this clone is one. The CDR3 sequence is CASRTGGTSNEQFF. As DNA, the CDR3 is TGTGCCAGCAGGACAGGGGGCACATCCAATGAGCAGTTCTTC. V usage is TRBV6-4 and J usage is TRBJ2-1; 10 bases map to TRBD1. J was trimmed by 6 bases and V by 6 bases; bases with no gene match: 5. The CDR3 consists of 14 residues. Germline CDR1 reads MRHNA; CDR2 reads SNTAGT.

CDR3 in amino acids: CATSRDRTGLYEQYF. The CDR3 nucleotides read TGTGCCACCAGCAGAGATCGAACAGGGCTCTACGAGCAGTACTTC. The chain has TRBV15 and TRBJ2-7, with a possible D match to TRBD1 (6 bases). V was pared by 0 bases and J by 3 bases, with 12 bases between. Germline V gene data show CDR1 as LNHNV and CDR2 as YYDKDF (reference sequence). The CDR3 covers 15 residues.

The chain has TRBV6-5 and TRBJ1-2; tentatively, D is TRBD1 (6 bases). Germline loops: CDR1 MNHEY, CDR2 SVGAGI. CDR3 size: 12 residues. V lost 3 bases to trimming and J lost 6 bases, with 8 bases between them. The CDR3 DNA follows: TGTGCCAGCAGTTATGAGGGGGATGGCTACACCTTC. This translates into CASSYEGDGYTF.

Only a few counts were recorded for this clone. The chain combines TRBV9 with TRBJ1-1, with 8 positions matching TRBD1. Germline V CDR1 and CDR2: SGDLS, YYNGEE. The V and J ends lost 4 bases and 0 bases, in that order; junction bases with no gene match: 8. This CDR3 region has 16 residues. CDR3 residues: CASSLGQGRLNTEAFF. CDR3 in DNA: TGTGCCAGCAGCCTCGGACAGGGAAGGTTGAACACTGAAGCTTTCTTT.

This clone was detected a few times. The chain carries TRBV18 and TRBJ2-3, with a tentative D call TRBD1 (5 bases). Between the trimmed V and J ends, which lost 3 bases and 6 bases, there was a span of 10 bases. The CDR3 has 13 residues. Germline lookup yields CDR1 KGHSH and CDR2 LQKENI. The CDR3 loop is CASSPPGFDTQYF. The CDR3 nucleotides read TGTGCCAGCTCACCCCCAGGGTTTGATACGCAGTATTTT.

The DNA for the CDR3 is TGTGCCAGCACGGAGACAGGGAATCAGCCCCAGCATTTT. As protein: CASTETGNQPQHF. This sequence joins TRBV2 and TRBJ1-5; 7 nucleotides agree with TRBD1. V gave up 7 bases and J gave up 4 bases; unmatched junction bases: 4. This CDR3 region has 13 residues. CDR1 is SNHLY, CDR2 FYNNEI, per germline.

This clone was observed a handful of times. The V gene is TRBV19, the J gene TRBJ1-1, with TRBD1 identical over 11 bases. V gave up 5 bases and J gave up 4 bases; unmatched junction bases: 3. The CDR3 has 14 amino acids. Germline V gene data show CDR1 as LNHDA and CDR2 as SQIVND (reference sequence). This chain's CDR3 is CASSSGTGGTEAFF. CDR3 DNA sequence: TGTGCCAGTAGTTCCGGGACAGGGGGCACTGAAGCTTTCTTT.

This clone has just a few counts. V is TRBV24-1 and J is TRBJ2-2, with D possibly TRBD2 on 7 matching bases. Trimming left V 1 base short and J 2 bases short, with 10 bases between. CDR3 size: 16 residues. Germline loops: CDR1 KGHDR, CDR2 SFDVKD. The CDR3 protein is CATSDLRGGNTGELFF. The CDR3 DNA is TGTGCCACCAGTGATTTAAGGGGGGGCAACACCGGGGAGCTGTTTTTT.

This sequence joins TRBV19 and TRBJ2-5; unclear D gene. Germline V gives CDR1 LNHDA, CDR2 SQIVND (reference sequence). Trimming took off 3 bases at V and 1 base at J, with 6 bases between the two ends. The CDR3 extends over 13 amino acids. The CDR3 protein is CASSIRIQETQYF. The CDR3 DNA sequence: TGTGCCAGTAGTATCAGAATCCAAGAGACCCAGTACTTC.

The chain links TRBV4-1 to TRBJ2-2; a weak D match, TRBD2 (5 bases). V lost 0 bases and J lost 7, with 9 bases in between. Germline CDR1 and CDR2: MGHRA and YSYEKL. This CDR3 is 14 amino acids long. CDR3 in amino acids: CASSQEGADGELFF. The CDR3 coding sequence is TGCGCCAGCAGCCAAGAAGGAGCGGACGGGGAGCTGTTTTTT.

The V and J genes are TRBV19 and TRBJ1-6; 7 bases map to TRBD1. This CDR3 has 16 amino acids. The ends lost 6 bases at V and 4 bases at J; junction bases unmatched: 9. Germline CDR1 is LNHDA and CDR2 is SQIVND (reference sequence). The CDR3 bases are TGTGCCAGTAGCCCGCTGCCCAGGGGGTATAATTCACCCCTCCACTTT. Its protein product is CASSPLPRGYNSPLHF.

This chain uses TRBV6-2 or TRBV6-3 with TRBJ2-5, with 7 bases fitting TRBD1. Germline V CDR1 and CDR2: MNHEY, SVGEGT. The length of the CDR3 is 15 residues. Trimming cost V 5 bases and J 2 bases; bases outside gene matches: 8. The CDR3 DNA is TGTGCCAGCAGTCGCCCCGGGACAGAACAAGAGACCCAGTACTTC. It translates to CASSRPGTEQETQYF.